This T cell receptor beta chain was retrieved from a study of post-analysis software for immune sequencing data. Overall study: Multiple sclerosis in the patients followed relapsing-remitting, secondary progressive and progressive-relapsing courses.

Ten or more counts support this clonotype. Its specificity is unknown. The TCR beta cDNA libraries contained unique molecular identifiers. Each CDR3 protein gets one entry after TCRdb re-called the PCR reads with MiXCR. Of approximately 260,000 distinct CDR3 sequences in the sample, about 38% were seen once. Findings of the study overall: Compared against controls, patients with multiple sclerosis displayed significantly lower normalized Chao1 diversity.

The source is a girl between 10 and 17 years old with multiple sclerosis. The sequenced sample consisted of blood.

CDR3: CASSLGPNSNQPQHF. The CDR3 bases are TGTGCCAGCAGCTTAGGACCGAATAGCAATCAGCCCCAGCATTTT. The rearrangement joins TRBV7-6 to TRBJ1-5; D not resolved. CDR3 size: 15 residues. With 1 base removed from V and 0 bases from J, the gap between germline ends came to 7 bases. CDR1 and CDR2 (germline): SGHVS, FNYEAQ.